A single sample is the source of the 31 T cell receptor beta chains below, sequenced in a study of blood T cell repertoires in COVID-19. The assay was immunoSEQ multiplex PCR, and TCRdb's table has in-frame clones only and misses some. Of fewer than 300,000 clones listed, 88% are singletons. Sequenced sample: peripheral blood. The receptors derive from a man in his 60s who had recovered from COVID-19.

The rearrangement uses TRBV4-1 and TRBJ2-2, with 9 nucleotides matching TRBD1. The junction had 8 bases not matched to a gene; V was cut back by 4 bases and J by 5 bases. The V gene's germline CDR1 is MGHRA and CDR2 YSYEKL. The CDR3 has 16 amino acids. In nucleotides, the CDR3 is TGCGCCAGCAGCCCCAGGACAGGGGTACAAACCGGGGAGCTGTTTTTT. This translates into CASSPRTGVQTGELFF.

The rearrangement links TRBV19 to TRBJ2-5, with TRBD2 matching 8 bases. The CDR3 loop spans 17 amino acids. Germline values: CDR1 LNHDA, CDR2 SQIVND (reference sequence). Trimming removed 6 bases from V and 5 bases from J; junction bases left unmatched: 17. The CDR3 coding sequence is TGTGCCAGTAGCTATGCGGGGGGACCGGGGGGTTCCGAGACCCAGTACTTC. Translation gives CASSYAGGPGGSETQYF. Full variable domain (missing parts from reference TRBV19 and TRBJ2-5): DGGITQSPKYLFRKEGQNVTLSCEQNLNHDAMYWYRQDPGQGLRLIYYSQIVNDFQKGDIAEGYSVSREKKESFPLTVTSAQKNPTAFYLCASSYAGGPGGSETQYFGPGTRLLVL.

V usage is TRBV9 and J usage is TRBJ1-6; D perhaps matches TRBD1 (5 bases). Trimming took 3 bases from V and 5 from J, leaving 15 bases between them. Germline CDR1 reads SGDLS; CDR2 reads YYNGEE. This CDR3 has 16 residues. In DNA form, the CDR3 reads TGTGCCAGCAGCGCGGCCCCTGGGGCAGATAATTCACCCCTCCACTTT. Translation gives CASSAAPGADNSPLHF.

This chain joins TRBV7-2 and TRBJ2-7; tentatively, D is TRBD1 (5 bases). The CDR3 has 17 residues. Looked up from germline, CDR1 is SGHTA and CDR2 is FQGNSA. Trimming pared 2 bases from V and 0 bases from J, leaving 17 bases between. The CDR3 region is CASSLLVGRSTSYEQYF. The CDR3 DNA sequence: TGTGCCAGCAGCTTATTAGTGGGGCGGAGCACCTCCTACGAGCAGTACTTC.

CDR3 in DNA: TGTGCCAGCTCACCACCGGTCTCAGGGGGCGCAGGCAATCAGCCCCAGCATTTT. The encoded protein is CASSPPVSGGAGNQPQHF. The chain recombines TRBV18 with TRBJ1-5; 8 bases line up with TRBD1. CDR1 is KGHSH, CDR2 LQKENI, per germline. CDR3 size: 18 residues. V lost 0 bases and J lost 2; bases outside the gene matches: 9.

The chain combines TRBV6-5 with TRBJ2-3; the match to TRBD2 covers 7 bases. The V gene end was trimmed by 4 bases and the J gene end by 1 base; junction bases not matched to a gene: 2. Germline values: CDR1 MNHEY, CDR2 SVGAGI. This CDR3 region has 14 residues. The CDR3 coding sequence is TGTGCCAGCAGTTTACGGGAGGGCACAGATACGCAGTATTTT. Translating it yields CASSLREGTDTQYF.

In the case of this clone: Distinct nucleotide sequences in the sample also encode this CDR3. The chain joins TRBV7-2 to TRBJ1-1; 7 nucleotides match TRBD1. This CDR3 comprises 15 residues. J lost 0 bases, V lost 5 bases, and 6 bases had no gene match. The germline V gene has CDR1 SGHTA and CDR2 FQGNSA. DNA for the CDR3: TGTGCCAGCAGCCTGAGACAGGGTTTGAACACTGAAGCTTTCTTT. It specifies CASSLRQGLNTEAFF.

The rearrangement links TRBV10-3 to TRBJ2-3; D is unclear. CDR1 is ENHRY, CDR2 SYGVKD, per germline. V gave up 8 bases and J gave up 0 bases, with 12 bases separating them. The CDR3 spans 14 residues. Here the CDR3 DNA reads TGTGCCATCTCTTCGGGTCCTAGCACAGATACGCAGTATTTT. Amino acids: CAISSGPSTDTQYF.

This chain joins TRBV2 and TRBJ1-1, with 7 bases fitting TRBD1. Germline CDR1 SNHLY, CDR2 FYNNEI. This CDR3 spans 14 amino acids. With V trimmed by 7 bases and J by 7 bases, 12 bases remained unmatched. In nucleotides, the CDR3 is TGTGCCAGCAAGGGGGCAGGGGGTGGACGTGAAGCTTTCTTT. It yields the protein CASKGAGGGREAFF.

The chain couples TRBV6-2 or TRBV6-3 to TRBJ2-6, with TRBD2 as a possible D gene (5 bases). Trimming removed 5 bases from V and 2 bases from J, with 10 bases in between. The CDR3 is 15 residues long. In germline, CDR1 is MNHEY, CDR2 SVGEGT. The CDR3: CASSPLGAGANVLTF. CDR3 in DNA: TGTGCCAGCAGTCCCCTCGGGGCTGGGGCCAACGTCCTGACTTTC.

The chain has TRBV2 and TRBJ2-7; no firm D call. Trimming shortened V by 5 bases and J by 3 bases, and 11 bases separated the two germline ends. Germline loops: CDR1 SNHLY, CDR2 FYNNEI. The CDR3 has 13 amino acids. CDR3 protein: CASSFGNIYEQYF. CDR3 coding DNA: TGTGCCAGCAGTTTTGGCAACATCTACGAGCAGTACTTC.

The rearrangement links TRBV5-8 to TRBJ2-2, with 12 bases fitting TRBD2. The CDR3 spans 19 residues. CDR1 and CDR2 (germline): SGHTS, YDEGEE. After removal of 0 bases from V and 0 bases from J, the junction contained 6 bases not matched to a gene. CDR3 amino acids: CASSLVLTSGGPNTGELFF. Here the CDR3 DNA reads TGTGCCAGCAGCTTGGTATTGACTAGCGGGGGACCGAACACCGGGGAGCTGTTTTTT.

The CDR3 sequence: CASSTGGTRTDTQYF. The DNA of the CDR3 is TGTGCCAGCAGCACAGGGGGAACACGCACAGATACGCAGTATTTT. V and J are TRBV25-1 and TRBJ2-3; 8 bases match TRBD1. CDR3 length: 15 residues. CDR1 and CDR2 (germline): MGHDK, SYGVNS. Trimming at V came to 6 bases and at J to 1 base, leaving 6 bases not matched to a gene.

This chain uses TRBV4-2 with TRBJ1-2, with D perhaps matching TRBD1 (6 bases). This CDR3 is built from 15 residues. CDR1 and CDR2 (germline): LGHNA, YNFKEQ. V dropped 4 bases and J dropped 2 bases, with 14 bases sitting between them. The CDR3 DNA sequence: TGTGCCAGCAGCCCAGGAGGCAGGGGAAACTATGGCTACACCTTC. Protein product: CASSPGGRGNYGYTF.

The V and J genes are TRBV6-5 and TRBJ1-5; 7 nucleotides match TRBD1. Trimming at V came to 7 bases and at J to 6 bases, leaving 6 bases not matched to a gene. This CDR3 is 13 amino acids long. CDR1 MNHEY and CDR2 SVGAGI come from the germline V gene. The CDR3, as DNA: TGTGCCAGCAACCGGGACAGCGCTCAGCCCCAGCATTTT. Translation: CASNRDSAQPQHF.

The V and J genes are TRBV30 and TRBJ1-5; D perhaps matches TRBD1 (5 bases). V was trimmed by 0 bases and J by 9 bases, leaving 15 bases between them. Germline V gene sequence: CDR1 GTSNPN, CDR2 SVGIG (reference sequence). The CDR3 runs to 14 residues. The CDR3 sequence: CAWSVGADPMPQHF. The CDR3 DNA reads TGTGCCTGGAGTGTAGGGGCAGACCCGATGCCCCAGCATTTT.

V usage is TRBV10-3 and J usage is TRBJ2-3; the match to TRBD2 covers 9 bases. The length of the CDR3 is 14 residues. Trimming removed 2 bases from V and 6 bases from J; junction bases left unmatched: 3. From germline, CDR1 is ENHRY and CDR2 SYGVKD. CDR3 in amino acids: CAISEAGGKDTQYF. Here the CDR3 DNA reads TGTGCCATCAGTGAGGCGGGAGGGAAGGATACGCAGTATTTT.

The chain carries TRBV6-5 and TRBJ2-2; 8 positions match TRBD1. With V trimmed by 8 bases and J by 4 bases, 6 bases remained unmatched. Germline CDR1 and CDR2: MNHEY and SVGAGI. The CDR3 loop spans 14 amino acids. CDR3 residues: CASCGQGSTGELFF. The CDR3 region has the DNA TGTGCCAGCTGCGGACAGGGTAGCACCGGGGAGCTGTTTTTT.

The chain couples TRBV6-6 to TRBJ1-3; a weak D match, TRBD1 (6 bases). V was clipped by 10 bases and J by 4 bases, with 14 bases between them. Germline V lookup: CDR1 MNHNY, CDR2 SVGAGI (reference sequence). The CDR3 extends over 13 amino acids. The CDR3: CATDGGAGNTIYF. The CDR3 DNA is TGTGCCACCGACGGGGGGGCCGGAAACACCATATATTTT.

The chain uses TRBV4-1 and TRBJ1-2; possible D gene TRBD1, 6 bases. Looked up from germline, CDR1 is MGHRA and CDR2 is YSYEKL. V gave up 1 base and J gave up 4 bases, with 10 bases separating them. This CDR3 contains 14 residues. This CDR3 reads CASSQAGVGYGYTF. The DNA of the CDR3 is TGCGCCAGCAGCCAAGCAGGGGTTGGCTATGGCTACACCTTC.

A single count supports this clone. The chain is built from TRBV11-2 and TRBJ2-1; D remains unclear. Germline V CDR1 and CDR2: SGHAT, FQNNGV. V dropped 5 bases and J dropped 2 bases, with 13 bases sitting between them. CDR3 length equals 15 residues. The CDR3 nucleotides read TGTGCCAGCAGCCCCCGGGTAGGAACCTACAATGAGCAGTTCTTC. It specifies CASSPRVGTYNEQFF.

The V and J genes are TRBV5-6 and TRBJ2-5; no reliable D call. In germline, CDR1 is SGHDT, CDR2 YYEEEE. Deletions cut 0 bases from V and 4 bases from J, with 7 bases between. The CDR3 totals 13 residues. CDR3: CASSLDPGETQYF. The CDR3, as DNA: TGTGCCAGCAGCTTGGATCCAGGAGAGACCCAGTACTTC.

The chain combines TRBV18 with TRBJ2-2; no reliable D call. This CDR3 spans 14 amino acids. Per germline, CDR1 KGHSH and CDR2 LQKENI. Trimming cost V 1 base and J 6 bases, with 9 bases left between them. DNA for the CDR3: TGTGCCAGCTCACCACGCCGGGTGGCCGGGGAGCTGTTTTTT. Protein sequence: CASSPRRVAGELFF.

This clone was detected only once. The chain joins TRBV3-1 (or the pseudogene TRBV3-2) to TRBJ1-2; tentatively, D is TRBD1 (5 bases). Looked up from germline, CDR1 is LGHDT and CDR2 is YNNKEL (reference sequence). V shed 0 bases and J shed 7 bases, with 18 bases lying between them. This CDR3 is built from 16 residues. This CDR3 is CASSQDVRGWFIGYTF. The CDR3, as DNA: TGTGCCAGCAGCCAAGATGTAAGGGGTTGGTTCATTGGCTACACCTTC.

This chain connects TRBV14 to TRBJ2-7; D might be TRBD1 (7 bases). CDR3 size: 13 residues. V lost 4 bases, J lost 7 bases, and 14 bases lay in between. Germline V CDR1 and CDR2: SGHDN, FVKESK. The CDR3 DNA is TGTGCCAGCAGCCTCCGGCAGGGGGGAGAGCAGTACTTC. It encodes CASSLRQGGEQYF.

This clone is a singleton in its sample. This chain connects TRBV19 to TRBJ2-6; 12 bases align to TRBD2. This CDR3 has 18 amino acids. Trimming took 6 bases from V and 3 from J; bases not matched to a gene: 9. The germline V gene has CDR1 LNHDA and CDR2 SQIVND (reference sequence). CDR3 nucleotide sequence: TGTGCCAGTAGGGTACTAGCGGGGGGCCTGAATGGGGCCAACGTCCTGACTTTC. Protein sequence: CASRVLAGGLNGANVLTF. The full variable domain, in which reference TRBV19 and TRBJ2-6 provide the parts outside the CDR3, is DGGITQSPKYLFRKEGQNVTLSCEQNLNHDAMYWYRQDPGQGLRLIYYSQIVNDFQKGDIAEGYSVSREKKESFPLTVTSAQKNPTAFYLCASRVLAGGLNGANVLTFGAGSRLTVL.

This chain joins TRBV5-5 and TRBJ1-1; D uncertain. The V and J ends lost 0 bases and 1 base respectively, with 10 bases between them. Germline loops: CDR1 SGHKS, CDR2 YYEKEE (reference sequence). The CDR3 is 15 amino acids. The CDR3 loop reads CASSLARRANTEAFF. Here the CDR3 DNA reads TGTGCCAGCAGCTTGGCCAGGAGGGCGAACACTGAAGCTTTCTTT. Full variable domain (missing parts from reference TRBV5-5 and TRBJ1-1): DAGVTQSPTHLIKTRGQQVTLRCSPISGHKSVSWYQQVLGQGPQFIFQYYEKEERGRGNFPDRFSARQFPNYSSELNVNALLLGDSALYLCASSLARRANTEAFFGQGTRLTVV.

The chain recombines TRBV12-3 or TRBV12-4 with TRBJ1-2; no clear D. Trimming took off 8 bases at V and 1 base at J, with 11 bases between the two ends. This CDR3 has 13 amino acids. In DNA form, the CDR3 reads TGTGCCAGCTACCAGTCTTATAACTATGGCTACACCTTC. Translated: CASYQSYNYGYTF.

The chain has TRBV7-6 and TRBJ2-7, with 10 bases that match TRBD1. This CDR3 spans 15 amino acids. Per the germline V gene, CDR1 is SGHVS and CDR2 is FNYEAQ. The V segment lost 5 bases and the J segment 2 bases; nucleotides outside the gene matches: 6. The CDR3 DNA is TGTGCCAGCAGCGTGGACAGGGGGTTGGCCTACGAGCAGTACTTC. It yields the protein CASSVDRGLAYEQYF.

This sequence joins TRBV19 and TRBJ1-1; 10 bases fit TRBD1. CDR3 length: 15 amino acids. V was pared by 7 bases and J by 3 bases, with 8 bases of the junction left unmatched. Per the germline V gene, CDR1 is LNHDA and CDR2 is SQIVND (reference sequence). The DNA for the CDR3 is TGTGCCAGTACCGACCCCGGGACAGGGGACACTGAAGCTTTCTTT. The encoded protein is CASTDPGTGDTEAFF.

The CDR3 DNA reads TGTGCCAGCAGCCAAGATTGGCCGGCAGGGAAGAGCTATGGCTACACCTTC. Protein sequence: CASSQDWPAGKSYGYTF. The chain is built from TRBV3-1 (or the pseudogene TRBV3-2) and TRBJ1-2; possible D gene TRBD1, 5 bases. This CDR3 contains 17 residues. V was cut by 0 bases and J by 4 bases, with 18 bases left in between. Germline CDR1 reads LGHDT; CDR2 reads YNNKEL (reference sequence).